The 24 T cell receptor beta chains given below trace back to one sample, sequenced in a study of human T cells and chemical hapten exposure. TCRdb reanalysed the RACE reads using MiXCR and keeps one entry per CDR3 protein. The sample carries a few hundred thousand distinct CDR3 sequences, over 6% recorded once. As to time point: patch test 2, 6 weeks after DPC sensitization. Treatment: therapeutic diphenylcyclopropenone sensitization with weekly scalp DPC. The material sequenced was whole blood, taken in connection with sensitization to the hapten diphenylcyclopropenone (DPC). These receptor sequences come from a young woman with alopecia areata. Some clones in this sample may be carry-over from other donors' samples.

This clonotype was detected only a few times. This chain joins TRBV6-5 and TRBJ1-1; no reliable D call. Germline V gives CDR1 MNHEY, CDR2 SVGAGI. The CDR3 length is 15 residues. V was trimmed by 0 bases and J by 0 bases, leaving 8 bases between them. CDR3: CASSYSTGLNTEAFF. CDR3 nucleotide sequence: TGTGCCAGCAGTTACTCGACGGGATTGAACACTGAAGCTTTCTTT.

This chain uses TRBV3-1 with TRBJ1-3; D is ambiguous. The CDR3 is made up of 15 amino acids. The germline V gene has CDR1 LGHDT and CDR2 YNNKEL (reference sequence). V lost 0 bases, J lost 4 bases, and 10 bases lay in between. In DNA, the CDR3 is TGTGCCAGCAGCCAAGATCTAACGCCCGGAAACACCATATATTTT. It specifies CASSQDLTPGNTIYF.

This clonotype was observed many times. DNA of the CDR3: TGCGCCAGCAGCTTGACTAGCCCCACAGATACGCAGTATTTT. This encodes CASSLTSPTDTQYF. V gene TRBV5-1 combines with J gene TRBJ2-3, with D tentatively TRBD2 (6 bases). Trimming stripped 1 base from V and 2 bases from J, with 8 bases between. The V gene's germline CDR1 is SGHRS and CDR2 YFSETQ. This CDR3 spans 14 amino acids. The whole variable domain, filled in from reference TRBV5-1 and TRBJ2-3, reads KAGVTQTPRYLIKTRGQQVTLSCSPISGHRSVSWYQQTPGQGLQFLFEYFSETQRNKGNFPGRFSGRQFSNSRSEMNVSTLELGDSALYLCASSLTSPTDTQYFGPGTRLTVL.

This clonotype was observed at least ten times. The chain uses TRBV12-3 or TRBV12-4 and TRBJ1-2; D is possibly TRBD1 (6 bases). Trimming removed 6 bases from V and 4 bases from J, with 12 bases in between. This CDR3 comprises 13 residues. As DNA, the CDR3 is TGTGCCAGCAGCCCGGACAGTCCCTATGGCTACACCTTC. This translates into CASSPDSPYGYTF.

The genes are TRBV4-3 and TRBJ1-6, with D unclear. V shed 1 base and J shed 0 bases, with 13 bases lying between them. The CDR3 sequence is 18 residues long. Per germline, CDR1 LGHNA and CDR2 YSLEER. The CDR3 nucleotides read TGCGCCAGCAGCCAAGTTCCTCCTGCGAGCTCCTATAATTCACCCCTCCACTTT. Amino acids: CASSQVPPASSYNSPLHF.

This clonotype was counted between two and nine times. The V call is TRBV5-1, the J call TRBJ2-7; 8 bases align to TRBD2. Germline assignment: CDR1 SGHRS and CDR2 YFSETQ. The junction had 15 bases not matched to a gene; V was cut back by 4 bases and J by 0 bases. This CDR3 comprises 18 residues. CDR3: CASSLVPDITSGSYEQYF. CDR3 DNA: TGCGCCAGCAGCCTAGTACCAGATATAACTAGCGGCTCCTACGAGCAGTACTTC.

There are many counts of this clonotype. This sequence joins TRBV5-1 and TRBJ1-2; possible D gene TRBD1, 6 bases. The CDR3 has 14 amino acids. Trimming removed 4 bases at V and 3 bases at J, with 13 bases between. Germline CDR1 SGHRS, CDR2 YFSETQ. CDR3 sequence (DNA): TGCGCCAGCAGCCCCCTCAGGGGCGACTATGGCTACACCTTC. It translates to CASSPLRGDYGYTF.

In this sample, this clonotype turned up many times. The chain joins TRBV5-1 to TRBJ2-3, with TRBD2 identical over 7 bases. The CDR3 runs to 15 residues. The germline gives CDR1 SGHRS, CDR2 YFSETQ. The ends lost 4 bases at V and 2 bases at J; junction bases unmatched: 7. CDR3 region: CASSLGTITTDTQYF. CDR3 bases: TGCGCCAGCAGCCTAGGGACTATCACCACAGATACGCAGTATTTT.

At least ten counts were recorded for this clonotype. The CDR3 sequence: CASSPGNDRAAQHF. Here the CDR3 DNA reads TGTGCCAGCAGCCCTGGAAACGACAGAGCGGCCCAGCATTTT. The chain combines TRBV7-2 with TRBJ1-5; the D gene is possibly TRBD1 (5 bases). The CDR3 covers 14 residues. With 5 bases removed from V and 11 bases from J, the gap between germline ends came to 19 bases. Germline-derived CDR1 and CDR2 are SGHTA and FQGNSA.

This clonotype was recorded many times. As DNA, the CDR3 is TGTGCCAGCAGCCAAGCCCTAGTGAACACAGATACGCAGTATTTT. This gives the protein CASSQALVNTDTQYF. The chain combines TRBV7-2 with TRBJ2-3, with D unclear. Trimming removed 5 bases at V and 2 bases at J, with 14 bases between. Germline V gene data show CDR1 as SGHTA and CDR2 as FQGNSA. This CDR3 is built from 15 residues.

This clonotype was seen many times. This chain links TRBV7-2 with TRBJ1-2; D is uncertain. Germline V CDR1 and CDR2: SGHTA, FQGNSA. V lost 3 bases to trimming and J lost 2 bases, with 19 bases between them. The CDR3 extends over 17 amino acids. This CDR3 is CASSFARGVGINYGYTF. The CDR3 DNA is TGTGCCAGCAGCTTTGCGCGCGGGGTAGGGATCAACTATGGCTACACCTTC.

The rearrangement links TRBV2 to TRBJ2-6; 7 bases align to TRBD1. Trimming removed 9 bases from V and 1 base from J; junction bases left unmatched: 9. Germline CDR1 and CDR2: SNHLY and FYNNEI. The CDR3 has 16 amino acids. The CDR3 spells CARARDSGSGANVLTF. CDR3 in DNA: TGTGCCAGGGCGAGGGACAGCGGTTCTGGGGCCAACGTCCTGACTTTC.

This clonotype was seen at least ten times. The chain employs TRBV29-1 and TRBJ2-1; perhaps TRBD2 as D (5 bases). CDR1 SQVTM and CDR2 ANQGSEA come from the germline V gene. V was cut by 3 bases and J by 7 bases, with 13 bases left in between. The length of the CDR3 is 13 residues. The CDR3 loop reads CSVDEGRGNEQFF. DNA of the CDR3: TGCAGCGTTGATGAAGGGCGCGGGAATGAGCAGTTCTTC.

There are many counts of this clonotype. V usage is TRBV27 and J usage is TRBJ1-1; 7 positions agree with TRBD1. The CDR3 extends over 14 amino acids. The V gene end was trimmed by 0 bases and the J gene end by 6 bases; junction bases not matched to a gene: 4. Per the germline V gene, CDR1 is MNHEY and CDR2 is SMNVEV (reference sequence). CDR3 loop: CASSLSETGAEAFF. The CDR3 DNA sequence: TGTGCCAGCAGTTTATCGGAAACAGGGGCTGAAGCTTTCTTT.

The rearrangement links TRBV20-1 to TRBJ1-1; the D gene is possibly TRBD1 (6 bases). V lost 2 bases to trimming and J lost 11 bases, with 24 bases between them. This CDR3 has 15 residues. Germline V gene lookup returns CDR1 DFQATT and CDR2 SNEGSKA (reference sequence). CDR3 residues: CSARSSGQGTNAAFF. Written as DNA, the CDR3 is TGCAGTGCTAGATCCTCCGGCCAGGGGACGAACGCCGCTTTCTTT.

This clonotype has at least ten counts. The chain combines TRBV12-3 or TRBV12-4 with TRBJ1-2; D is unclear. This CDR3 comprises 11 residues. V dropped 1 base and J dropped 8 bases, with 5 bases sitting between them. CDR3 amino acids: CASSLGVGYTF. The CDR3 nucleotides read TGTGCCAGCAGTTTAGGGGTAGGCTACACCTTC.

This clonotype was detected ten times or more. This chain joins TRBV20-1 and TRBJ1-5; D possibly corresponds to TRBD1 (6 bases). The V end was cut by 3 bases, the J end by 9 bases, with 18 bases between. Germline CDR1 DFQATT, CDR2 SNEGSKA (reference sequence). The CDR3 runs 14 residues. This CDR3 is CSASADPGDRPQHF. The CDR3 DNA is TGCAGTGCTAGCGCCGACCCAGGGGATCGGCCCCAGCATTTT.

This clonotype has a count of ten or more. The chain couples TRBV4-2 to TRBJ1-6; 11 bases match TRBD1. Unmatched junction bases numbered 4, after V lost 0 bases and J lost 6 bases. From germline, CDR1 is LGHNA and CDR2 YNFKEQ. There are 17 residues in the CDR3. CDR3 in amino acids: CASSQDRTGGGNSPLHF. Here the CDR3 DNA reads TGTGCCAGCAGCCAAGATCGGACAGGGGGCGGTAATTCACCCCTCCACTTT.

This clonotype was observed a handful of times. V usage is TRBV27 and J usage is TRBJ2-7; a possible D gene is TRBD1 (6 bases). Trimming stripped 0 bases from V and 0 bases from J, with 12 bases between. This CDR3 is built from 16 residues. Germline V gene lookup returns CDR1 MNHEY and CDR2 SMNVEV (reference sequence). CDR3 in amino acids: CASSLSRSGVSYEQYF. CDR3 bases: TGTGCCAGCAGTTTATCGAGGTCAGGGGTCTCCTACGAGCAGTACTTC.

J is TRBJ2-2 and V is TRBV6-2 or TRBV6-3; D remains unclear. This CDR3 comprises 14 residues. V was clipped by 6 bases and J by 0 bases, with 8 bases between them. Germline V gene data show CDR1 as MNHEY and CDR2 as SVGEGT. In DNA, the CDR3 is TGTGCCAGCAGCCCGGACGCGAACACCGGGGAGCTGTTTTTT. This translates into CASSPDANTGELFF.

Ten or more counts support this clonotype. This sequence joins TRBV6-2 or TRBV6-3 and TRBJ2-2; D is undetermined. The V and J ends lost 7 bases and 5 bases respectively, with 14 bases between them. The germline gives CDR1 MNHEY, CDR2 SVGEGT. The CDR3 runs to 14 residues. The CDR3 spells CASINDPMTGELFF. The CDR3 coding sequence is TGTGCCAGCATTAATGACCCTATGACCGGGGAGCTGTTTTTT.

V and J are TRBV5-1 and TRBJ2-5; 7 bases match TRBD2. With 6 bases clipped from V and 0 bases from J, the junction kept 5 bases outside the gene matches. This CDR3 spans 14 amino acids. Germline V gene lookup returns CDR1 SGHRS and CDR2 YFSETQ. The CDR3 loop is CASTGRGNQETQYF. The CDR3 coding sequence is TGCGCCAGCACAGGGCGGGGGAACCAAGAGACCCAGTACTTC. Full variable domain (rest looked up from reference TRBV5-1 and TRBJ2-5): KAGVTQTPRYLIKTRGQQVTLSCSPISGHRSVSWYQQTPGQGLQFLFEYFSETQRNKGNFPGRFSGRQFSNSRSEMNVSTLELGDSALYLCASTGRGNQETQYFGPGTRLLVL.

In this sample, this clonotype turned up many times. This chain uses TRBV4-2 with TRBJ1-1; D gene uncertain. CDR1 is LGHNA, CDR2 YNFKEQ, per germline. Between the trimmed V and J ends, which lost 4 bases and 0 bases, there was a span of 9 bases. This CDR3 is built from 14 residues. Here the CDR3 DNA reads TGTGCCAGCAGCCCTTACGACTTGAACACTGAAGCTTTCTTT. This codes for CASSPYDLNTEAFF.

V is TRBV25-1 and J is TRBJ1-4; a weak D match, TRBD1 (5 bases). CDR3 length: 14 amino acids. Germline V gene data show CDR1 as MGHDK and CDR2 as SYGVNS. Trimming left V 6 bases short and J 0 bases short, with 8 bases between. Here the CDR3 DNA reads TGTGCCAGCAGCAGACAGACAACTAATGAAAAACTGTTTTTT. Protein product: CASSRQTTNEKLFF.